Detailed here is one T cell receptor beta chain. Its antigen is not known. TCRdb itself ran the 5' RACE reads through MiXCR, one entry per CDR3 protein. The data show some 730,000 distinct CDR3 sequences, over 15% seen once. The sample belongs to a study of identical twins. Broader study findings: Surplus twin overlap in beta out-of-frame sequences was less pronounced.

Only healthy Caucasians were enrolled as donors. Separately, the same data were catalogued under a study of T cells expressing NK-cell markers. That work contributes: Seven of the eight sequenced donors were classified as HCMV-seropositive, and one was classified as seronegative.

Material for sequencing was PBMCs. The sequence came from a woman younger than 30 in good health.

The CDR3 bases are TGTGCCAGCAGCTTAGACAGGAACCGGGAGCTGTTTTTT. Protein product: CASSLDRNRELFF. The genes are TRBV7-6 and TRBJ2-2; possibly TRBD1 for D (5 bases). Germline V CDR1 and CDR2: SGHVS, FNYEAQ. Deletions cut 1 base from V and 9 bases from J, with 9 bases between. The CDR3 consists of 13 residues.